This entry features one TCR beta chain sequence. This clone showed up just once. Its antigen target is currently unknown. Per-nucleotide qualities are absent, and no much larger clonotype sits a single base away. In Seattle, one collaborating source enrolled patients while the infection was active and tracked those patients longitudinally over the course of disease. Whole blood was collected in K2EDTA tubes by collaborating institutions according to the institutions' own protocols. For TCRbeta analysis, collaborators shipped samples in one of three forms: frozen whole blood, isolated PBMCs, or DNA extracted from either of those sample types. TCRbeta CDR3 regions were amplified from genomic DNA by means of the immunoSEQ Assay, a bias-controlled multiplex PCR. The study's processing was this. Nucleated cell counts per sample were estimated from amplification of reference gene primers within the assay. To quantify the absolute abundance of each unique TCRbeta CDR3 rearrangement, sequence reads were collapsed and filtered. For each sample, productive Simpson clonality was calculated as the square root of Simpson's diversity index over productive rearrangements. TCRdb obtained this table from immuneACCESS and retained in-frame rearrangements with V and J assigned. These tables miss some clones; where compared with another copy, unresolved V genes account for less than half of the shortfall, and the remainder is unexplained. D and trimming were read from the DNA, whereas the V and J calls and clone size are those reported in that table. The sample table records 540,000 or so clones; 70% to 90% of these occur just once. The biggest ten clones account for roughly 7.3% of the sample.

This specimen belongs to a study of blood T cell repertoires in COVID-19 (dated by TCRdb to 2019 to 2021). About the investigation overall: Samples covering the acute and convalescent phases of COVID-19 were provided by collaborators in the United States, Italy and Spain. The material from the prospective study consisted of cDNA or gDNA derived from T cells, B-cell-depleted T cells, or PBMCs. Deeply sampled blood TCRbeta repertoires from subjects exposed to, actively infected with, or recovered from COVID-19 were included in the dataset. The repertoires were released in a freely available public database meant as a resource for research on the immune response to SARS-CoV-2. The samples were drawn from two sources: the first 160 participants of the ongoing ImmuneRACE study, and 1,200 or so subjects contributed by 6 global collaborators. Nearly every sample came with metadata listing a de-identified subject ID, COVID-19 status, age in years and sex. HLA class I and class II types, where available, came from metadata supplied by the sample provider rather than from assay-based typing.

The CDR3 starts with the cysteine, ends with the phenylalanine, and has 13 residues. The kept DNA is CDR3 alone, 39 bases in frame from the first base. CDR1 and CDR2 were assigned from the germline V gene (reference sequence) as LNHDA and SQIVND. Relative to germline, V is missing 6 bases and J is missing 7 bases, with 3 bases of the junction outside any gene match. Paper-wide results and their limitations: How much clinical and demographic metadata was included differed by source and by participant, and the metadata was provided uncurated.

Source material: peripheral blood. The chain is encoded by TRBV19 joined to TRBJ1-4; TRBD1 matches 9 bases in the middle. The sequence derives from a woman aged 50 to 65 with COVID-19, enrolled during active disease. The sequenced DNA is TGTGCCAGTAGGAGACAGGGGGGTGAAAAACTGTTTTTT. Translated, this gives CASRRQGGEKLFF.